The next 15 T cell receptor beta chains were all read from a single sample in a study of blood T cell repertoires in COVID-19. Data came from immunoSEQ multiplex PCR; TCRdb stores just in-frame clones and leaves some out. The sample shows about 150,000 clones, roughly 89% of them seen only once. Material for sequencing was peripheral blood. These receptors came from a man aged 45-65 years with acute or convalescent COVID-19.

This chain joins TRBV5-4 and TRBJ2-2; tentatively, D is TRBD2 (5 bases). CDR1 and CDR2 (germline): SGHNT, YYREEE (reference sequence). The CDR3 is 17 amino acids. With 2 bases removed from V and 6 bases from J, the gap between germline ends came to 20 bases. The CDR3 loop reads CASSFGVVAERSGELFF. The CDR3 coding sequence is TGTGCCAGCAGCTTCGGGGTCGTGGCGGAAAGGTCCGGGGAGCTGTTTTTT.

The chain employs TRBV3-1 (or the pseudogene TRBV3-2) and TRBJ2-3, with D maybe TRBD1 (6 bases). V was cut by 3 bases and J by 5 bases, with 6 bases left in between. The CDR3 runs to 12 residues. CDR1 and CDR2 from the germline V gene are LGHDT and YNNKEL (reference sequence). The CDR3 is CASSHRGDTQYF. Written as DNA, the CDR3 is TGTGCCAGCAGCCACAGGGGAGATACGCAGTATTTT.

J is TRBJ1-5 and V is TRBV7-8; 9 bases map to TRBD1. CDR3 size: 16 residues. V lost 5 bases and J lost 6; bases outside the gene matches: 11. Per germline, CDR1 SGHVS and CDR2 FQNEAQ. Here the CDR3 DNA reads TGTGCCAGCAGCCTCGTAACAGGGGGCTTTGGTCAGCCCCAGCATTTT. Its protein is CASSLVTGGFGQPQHF.

CDR3 sequence reads: CASSLSASGGGETQYF. The CDR3 nucleotides are TGTGCCAGCAGCTTGTCGGCTAGCGGGGGAGGAGAGACCCAGTACTTC. The rearrangement uses TRBV5-5 and TRBJ2-5, with 10 bases identical to TRBD2. The CDR3 length is 16 residues. The trim removed 1 base at V and 4 bases at J, leaving 7 bases unmatched. From germline, CDR1 is SGHKS and CDR2 YYEKEE (reference sequence).

The chain combines TRBV11-2 with TRBJ2-2; tentative D call: TRBD2 (6 bases). This CDR3 contains 15 residues. Germline lookup yields CDR1 SGHAT and CDR2 FQNNGV. V was pared by 2 bases and J by 7 bases, with 14 bases between. The CDR3 reads CASSLSRERSGELFF. CDR3 nucleotides: TGTGCCAGCAGCTTATCCCGGGAGAGGAGCGGGGAGCTGTTTTTT.

This clone showed up just once. This chain uses TRBV19 with TRBJ1-5; the D gene is possibly TRBD1 (6 bases). The germline CDR1 and CDR2 sequences are LNHDA and SQIVND (reference sequence). The CDR3 sequence is 16 residues long. The germline V and J ends were trimmed by 6 bases and 0 bases, with 15 bases remaining between them. The CDR3 DNA sequence: TGTGCCAGTAGCAAAAGGGGGAGTTATAGCAATCAGCCCCAGCATTTT. It encodes CASSKRGSYSNQPQHF.

The chain uses TRBV28 and TRBJ1-4; 8 bases are a match to TRBD1. With 6 bases clipped from V and 3 bases from J, the junction kept 9 bases outside the gene matches. This CDR3 contains 16 residues. Per germline, CDR1 MDHEN and CDR2 SYDVKM. Here the CDR3 reads CASRHRGTFPNEKLFF. The CDR3 DNA follows: TGTGCCAGCAGACACAGGGGGACCTTCCCTAATGAAAAACTGTTTTTT.

The rearrangement links TRBV15 to TRBJ2-7; D is perhaps TRBD2 (6 bases). There are 16 residues in the CDR3. The germline gives CDR1 LNHNV, CDR2 YYDKDF (reference sequence). Trimming removed 1 base from V and 3 bases from J, with 16 bases in between. The CDR3 DNA sequence: TGTGCCACCAGCAGAGCGGGCACGGGGGTACGCTACGAGCAGTACTTC. This encodes CATSRAGTGVRYEQYF.

V is TRBV6-5 and J is TRBJ1-2; TRBD1 matches at 9 bases. In germline, CDR1 is MNHEY, CDR2 SVGAGI. With V trimmed by 8 bases and J by 5 bases, 12 bases remained unmatched. CDR3 size: 15 residues. The DNA of the CDR3 is TGTGCCAGCTTGTTCCCGGGACAGGGTGCGTATGGCTACACCTTC. Its protein is CASLFPGQGAYGYTF.

Here the CDR3 reads CASSDGTGEGNTIYF. For the CDR3, the DNA is TGTGCCAGCAGCGACGGGACAGGGGAAGGAAACACCATATATTTT. The chain is built from TRBV9 and TRBJ1-3; 10 bases map to TRBD1. The CDR3 length is 15 residues. Germline CDR1 and CDR2: SGDLS and YYNGEE. V lost 3 bases to trimming and J lost 4 bases; unmatched junction nucleotides: 4.

The chain is built from TRBV5-1 and TRBJ2-7; 10 bases match TRBD2. CDR3 length: 15 amino acids. The germline gives CDR1 SGHRS, CDR2 YFSETQ. Trimming cost V 0 bases and J 4 bases; bases outside gene matches: 4. The CDR3 spells CASSLGASGRYEQYF. In nucleotides, the CDR3 is TGCGCCAGCAGCTTGGGGGCTAGCGGGAGATACGAGCAGTACTTC.

The chain is built from TRBV20-1 and TRBJ2-3; TRBD2 matches 13 bases. The germline V gene encodes CDR1 DFQATT and CDR2 SNEGSKA (reference sequence). The CDR3 is made up of 17 amino acids. The J segment lost 1 base and the V segment lost 3 bases, leaving 7 bases of the junction unmatched. The chain's CDR3 is CSASDLGLAGRTDTQYF. The CDR3 DNA reads as TGCAGTGCTAGTGACCTGGGACTAGCGGGACGCACAGATACGCAGTATTTT.

This clone was found once. J is TRBJ2-3 and V is TRBV20-1; D may be TRBD1 (5 bases). The CDR3 is 10 residues long. Trimming left V 7 bases short and J 6 bases short, with 8 bases between. Germline V CDR1 and CDR2: DFQATT, SNEGSKA (reference sequence). In nucleotides, the CDR3 is TGCAGTGACAGGCCGGATACGCAGTATTTT. It translates to CSDRPDTQYF.

The chain joins TRBV19 to TRBJ2-7, with D hard to call. Germline V lookup: CDR1 LNHDA, CDR2 SQIVND (reference sequence). The germline V and J ends were trimmed by 4 bases and 3 bases, with 13 bases remaining between them. The CDR3 extends over 14 amino acids. The chain's CDR3 is CASSTPGRNYEQYF. Written as DNA, the CDR3 is TGTGCCAGTAGTACCCCCGGCAGGAACTACGAGCAGTACTTC.

This clone was detected a few times. DNA for the CDR3: TGTGCCAGCAGCGTAGGAGGAGGGCCCTATGGCTACACCTTC. This encodes CASSVGGGPYGYTF. The genes are TRBV9 and TRBJ1-2; D gene unclear. V lost 0 bases, J lost 4 bases, and 10 bases lay in between. The CDR3 has 14 amino acids. Per the germline V gene, CDR1 is SGDLS and CDR2 is YYNGEE.